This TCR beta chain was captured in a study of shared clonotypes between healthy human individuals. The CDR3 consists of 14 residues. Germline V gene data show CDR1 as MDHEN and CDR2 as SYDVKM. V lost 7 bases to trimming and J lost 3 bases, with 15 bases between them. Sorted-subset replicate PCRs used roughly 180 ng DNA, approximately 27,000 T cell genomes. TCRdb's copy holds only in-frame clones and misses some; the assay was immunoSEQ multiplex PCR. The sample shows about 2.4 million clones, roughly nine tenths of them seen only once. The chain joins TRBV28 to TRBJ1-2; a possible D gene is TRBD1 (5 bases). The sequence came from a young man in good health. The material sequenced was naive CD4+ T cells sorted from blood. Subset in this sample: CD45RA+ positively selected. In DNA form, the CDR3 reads TGTGCCAGCAACGAAGGTGGGACCTACTATGGCTACACCTTC. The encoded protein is CASNEGGTYYGYTF.